The 14 T cell receptor beta chains listed next were all sequenced from one sample in a study of identical twins. TCRdb independently ran MiXCR on the 5' RACE reads; one entry per CDR3 protein. The data show some 900,000 distinct CDR3 sequences, around an eighth seen once. These data are also associated with another study on yellow fever vaccine responses in identical twins.

The sequenced material came from PBMCs. All receptors come from a woman aged 18-29 years in good health.

This sequence joins TRBV7-9 and TRBJ2-3, with 10 positions matching TRBD2. The ends lost 5 bases at V and 5 bases at J; junction bases unmatched: 10. The CDR3 totals 16 residues. The germline gives CDR1 SEHNR, CDR2 FQNEAQ (reference sequence). The CDR3 spells CASSVTSGTRVDTQYF. The CDR3 nucleotides read TGTGCCAGCAGCGTTACTAGCGGGACCAGGGTAGATACGCAGTATTTT.

This clonotype was seen a handful of times. The chain joins TRBV19 to TRBJ2-2; 9 nucleotides line up with TRBD2. This CDR3 has 15 residues. CDR1 and CDR2 (germline): LNHDA, SQIVND (reference sequence). V dropped 7 bases and J dropped 6; count of bases not matched to a gene: 9. The CDR3 loop reads CASKDRAGGSGELFF. The CDR3 nucleotides are TGTGCCAGTAAGGATCGAGCGGGGGGTTCCGGGGAGCTGTTTTTT.

This clonotype has at least ten counts. The V gene is TRBV6-1, the J gene TRBJ2-1; 9 bases are a match to TRBD2. The trim removed 6 bases at V and 0 bases at J, leaving 9 bases unmatched. CDR1 MNHNS and CDR2 SASEGT come from the germline V gene. The CDR3 spans 17 residues. The CDR3: CASSPTSGVPSYNEQFF. CDR3 nucleotide sequence: TGTGCCAGCAGCCCGACTAGCGGAGTCCCCTCCTACAATGAGCAGTTCTTC.

This chain links TRBV28 with TRBJ2-7, with D maybe TRBD1 (5 bases). CDR1 and CDR2 from the germline V gene are MDHEN and SYDVKM. The CDR3 covers 14 residues. V was pared by 7 bases and J by 2 bases, with 15 bases between. The CDR3, as DNA: TGTGCCAGCAAGAAGGGGCAGTTCCCCTACGAGCAGTACTTC. It yields the protein CASKKGQFPYEQYF.

The rearrangement uses TRBV4-1 and TRBJ1-2; 8 positions match TRBD1. Germline CDR1 MGHRA, CDR2 YSYEKL. With 3 bases clipped from V and 3 bases from J, the junction kept 3 bases outside the gene matches. This CDR3 is built from 14 residues. The CDR3 nucleotides are TGCGCCAGCAGCCAGCCGGGACAGGACTATGGCTACACCTTC. Protein sequence: CASSQPGQDYGYTF.

This chain joins TRBV5-1 and TRBJ2-2; possibly TRBD2 for D (5 bases). CDR3 length: 16 residues. V dropped 0 bases and J dropped 5 bases, with 14 bases sitting between them. Germline CDR1 and CDR2: SGHRS and YFSETQ. In nucleotides, the CDR3 is TGCGCCAGCAGCTTGGAGTTGCGGAGGCGGACCGGGGAGCTGTTTTTT. Protein product: CASSLELRRRTGELFF.

The chain joins TRBV10-3 to TRBJ2-7; the D is unclear. The CDR3 totals 13 residues. Trimming took 0 bases from V and 3 from J, leaving 6 bases between them. CDR1 and CDR2 (germline): ENHRY, SYGVKD. The CDR3 loop reads CAISESDLYEQYV. The CDR3 DNA reads as TGTGCCATCAGTGAGTCGGACCTCTACGAGCAGTACGTC.

A few counts support this clonotype. DNA for the CDR3: TGTGCCAGCAGTCCGGCACTCCAGGGAAGATATGGCTACACCTTC. Its translation is CASSPALQGRYGYTF. The chain is built from TRBV12-3 or TRBV12-4 and TRBJ1-2, with D possibly TRBD1 on 5 matching bases. The V and J ends lost 5 bases and 5 bases respectively, with 18 bases between them. This CDR3 has 15 residues.

This rearrangement joins TRBV7-9 to TRBJ2-7; D may be TRBD2 (5 bases). The germline V gene has CDR1 SEHNR and CDR2 FQNEAQ (reference sequence). The CDR3 has 15 residues. Deletions cut 4 bases from V and 2 bases from J, with 15 bases between. The CDR3 region has the DNA TGTGCCAGCAGCTCCGGGCGGGCAGCCGCCTACGAGCAGTACTTC. This translates into CASSSGRAAAYEQYF.

V gene TRBV20-1 combines with J gene TRBJ2-5; the D gene is possibly TRBD2 (5 bases). V was shortened by 5 bases and J by 1 base, with 8 bases between the two germline ends. Germline V gene sequence: CDR1 DFQATT, CDR2 SNEGSKA (reference sequence). CDR3 length: 12 residues. DNA of the CDR3: TGCAGTGCTGAGGGAATCCAAGAGACCCAGTACTTC. This sequence encodes CSAEGIQETQYF.

The rearrangement uses TRBV12-3 or TRBV12-4 and TRBJ2-7; 8 bases are a match to TRBD1. There are 11 residues in the CDR3. Losses at the gene ends were 9 bases for V and 6 bases for J; bases not matched to a gene: 4. CDR3 loop: CASQGAGEQYF. CDR3 DNA sequence: TGTGCCAGTCAGGGGGCCGGCGAGCAGTACTTC.

This clonotype was observed a few times. The CDR3 loop reads CAIRTSGRDEQYF. For the CDR3, the DNA is TGTGCCATCAGAACTAGCGGGAGGGACGAGCAGTACTTC. The gene calls are TRBV10-3 and TRBJ2-7; 13 bases align to TRBD2. In germline, CDR1 is ENHRY, CDR2 SYGVKD. With V trimmed by 6 bases and J by 5 bases, 1 base remained unmatched. The CDR3 has 13 amino acids.

The chain carries TRBV5-1 and TRBJ1-1, with 7 positions matching TRBD1. This CDR3 has 15 residues. The germline CDR1 and CDR2 sequences are SGHRS and YFSETQ. The V gene end was trimmed by 5 bases and the J gene end by 0 bases; junction bases not matched to a gene: 7. The CDR3 DNA reads as TGCGCCAGCAGTACTGCCGGGACAGTGAACACTGAAGCTTTCTTT. This gives the protein CASSTAGTVNTEAFF.

V gene TRBV29-1 combines with J gene TRBJ2-7, with 7 bases aligning to TRBD1. The CDR3 length is 12 residues. V lost 6 bases and J lost 5; bases outside the gene matches: 7. Germline lookup yields CDR1 SQVTM and CDR2 ANQGSEA. CDR3 in amino acids: CSVRGMGNEQYF. In DNA form, the CDR3 reads TGCAGCGTCAGGGGGATGGGAAACGAGCAGTACTTC.